These 10 T cell receptor beta chains came from one sample sequenced in a study of low-dose radiotherapy and immunotherapy resistance in tumors. Time point in this sample: after trial treatment. This sample's treatment: LDRT plus nivolumab, ipilimumab, low-dose cyclophosphamide and aspirin (RACIN trial). First-strand cDNA used TRAV- and TRBV-specific primers, covering alpha and beta chains. A roughly 20-cycle PCR with a constant-region primer and V-primer adapter amplified TCRs. TCRdb re-derived calls from the reads in MiXCR, one entry per CDR3 protein. The data show 75,000 to 95,000 distinct CDR3 sequences, with around 20% seen just once and roughly 12% held by the top ten. The sequenced sample was PBMCs, obtained after low-dose radiotherapy plus immunotherapy. Receptors were obtained from a female donor with ovarian cancer.

This clonotype was counted at least ten times. The chain carries TRBV13 and TRBJ1-2, with D perhaps matching TRBD1 (5 bases). Trimming removed 5 bases at V and 8 bases at J, with 15 bases between. The length of the CDR3 is 13 residues. In germline, CDR1 is PRHDT, CDR2 FYEKMQ (reference sequence). The CDR3 nucleotides are TGTGCCAGCAGCGTTGGTCAGGGAGACGGCTACACCTTC. This codes for CASSVGQGDGYTF.

Many counts were recorded for this clonotype. V usage is TRBV29-1 and J usage is TRBJ2-7; D is unresolved. The V and J ends lost 1 base and 5 bases respectively, with 12 bases between them. The length of the CDR3 is 13 residues. Germline V gives CDR1 SQVTM, CDR2 ANQGSEA. This CDR3 is CSVEGPPNDEQYF. DNA for the CDR3: TGCAGCGTTGAAGGTCCACCCAACGACGAGCAGTACTTC.

This clonotype appeared many times. The rearrangement joins TRBV20-1 to TRBJ1-4, with 9 bases matching TRBD1. The CDR3 length is 14 residues. Germline V CDR1 and CDR2: DFQATT, SNEGSKA (reference sequence). The V and J ends lost 5 bases and 7 bases, in that order; junction bases with no gene match: 8. This CDR3 reads CSAPPQGAGEKLFF. The CDR3, as DNA: TGCAGTGCTCCCCCACAGGGGGCGGGTGAAAAACTGTTTTTT.

In this sample, this clonotype turned up many times. As DNA, the CDR3 is TGTGCCAGCAGCCCCGCCGCGGGAGGCACCGGGGAGCTGTTTTTT. It codes for CASSPAAGGTGELFF. The rearrangement uses TRBV11-3 and TRBJ2-2; the match to TRBD2 covers 8 bases. The ends lost 5 bases at V and 4 bases at J; junction bases unmatched: 6. CDR1 and CDR2 from the germline V gene are SGHNT and YENEEA. The length of the CDR3 is 15 residues. Supplemented by reference TRBV11-3 and TRBJ2-2, the full variable domain reads EAGVVQSPRYKIIEKKQPVAFWCNPISGHNTLYWYLQNLGQGPELLIRYENEEAVDDSQLPKDRFSAERLKGVDSTLKIQPAELGDSAVYLCASSPAAGGTGELFFGEGSRLTVL.

Worth noting for this clonotype: Germline and junction disagree at one end, which may indicate a read error. This chain connects TRBV5-6 to TRBJ2-1; D perhaps matches TRBD1 (5 bases). Germline-derived CDR1 and CDR2 are SGHDT and YYEEEE. This CDR3 region has 16 residues. The CDR3 DNA follows: TGTGCCAGCAGCCCCGCCGGACAATTCCACCCCAATGATCAGTTCTTC. This gives the protein CASSPAGQFHPNDQFF. Supplemented by reference TRBV5-6 and TRBJ2-1, the full variable domain reads DAGVTQSPTHLIKTRGQQVTLRCSPKSGHDTVSWYQQALGQGPQFIFQYYEEEERQRGNFPDRFSGHQFPNYSSELNVNALLLGDSALYLCASSPAGQFHPNDQFFGPGTRLTVL.

This clonotype was counted at least ten times. The gene calls are TRBV11-2 and TRBJ2-5; D may correspond to TRBD1 or TRBD2 (5 bases each). The CDR3 is made up of 14 amino acids. The V end lost 4 bases, the J end lost 7 bases, and 16 bases lay between the germline ends. Germline V lookup: CDR1 SGHAT, CDR2 FQNNGV. This chain's CDR3 is CASSSGRPPATQYF. The DNA of the CDR3 is TGTGCCAGCAGCTCGGGACGCCCGCCGGCGACCCAGTACTTC.

This clonotype was counted ten times or more. The junction shows a germline mismatch at one end, possibly a read error. The chain uses TRBV7-7 and TRBJ2-5; 7 nucleotides agree with TRBD2. The CDR3 runs to 15 residues. Germline values: CDR1 SSHAT, CDR2 FNYEAQ (reference sequence). The CDR3 spells CASSSAGVKEETQYF. Here the CDR3 DNA reads TGTGCTAGCAGCTCTGCGGGGGTGAAGGAGGAGACCCAGTACTTC.

This clonotype was recorded at least ten times. J is TRBJ2-3 and V is TRBV5-1; D gene unclear. V lost 0 bases and J 0 bases, leaving 2 bases between the germline ends. The germline CDR1 and CDR2 sequences are SGHRS and YFSETQ. The CDR3 covers 13 residues. The CDR3 region has the DNA TGCGCCAGCAGCTTGGATAGCACAGATACGCAGTATTTT. Amino acids: CASSLDSTDTQYF.

This clonotype was observed many times. The chain recombines TRBV29-1 with TRBJ1-2; D is uncertain. This CDR3 has 12 residues. V was pared by 4 bases and J by 5 bases, with 11 bases between. The V gene's germline CDR1 is SQVTM and CDR2 ANQGSEA. CDR3: CSVVSPLYGYTF. CDR3 DNA: TGCAGCGTTGTCTCACCTCTTTATGGCTACACCTTC.

This chain connects TRBV6-5 to TRBJ2-1; TRBD1 might be the D (6 bases). The germline V and J ends were trimmed by 7 bases and 4 bases, with 8 bases remaining between them. The CDR3 consists of 12 residues. From germline, CDR1 is MNHEY and CDR2 SVGAGI. This chain's CDR3 is CASTGQYNEQFF. Here the CDR3 DNA reads TGTGCCAGCACAGGACAGTACAATGAGCAGTTCTTC.